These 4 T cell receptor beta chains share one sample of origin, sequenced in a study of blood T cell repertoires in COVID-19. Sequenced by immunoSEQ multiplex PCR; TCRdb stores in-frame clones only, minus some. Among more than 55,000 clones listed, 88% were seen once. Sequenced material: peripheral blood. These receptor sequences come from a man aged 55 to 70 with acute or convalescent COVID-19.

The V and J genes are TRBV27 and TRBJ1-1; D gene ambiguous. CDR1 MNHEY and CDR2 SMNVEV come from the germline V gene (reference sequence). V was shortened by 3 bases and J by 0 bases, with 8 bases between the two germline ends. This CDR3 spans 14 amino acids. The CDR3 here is CASSLAAVNTEAFF. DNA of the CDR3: TGTGCCAGCAGTTTGGCCGCCGTGAACACTGAAGCTTTCTTT.

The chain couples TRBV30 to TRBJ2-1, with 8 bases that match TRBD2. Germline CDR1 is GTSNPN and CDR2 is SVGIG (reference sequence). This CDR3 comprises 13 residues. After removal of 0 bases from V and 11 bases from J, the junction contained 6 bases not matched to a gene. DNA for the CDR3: TGTGCCTGGAGTGTAAGGCGGGAGGCTCAGCAGTTCTTC. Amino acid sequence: CAWSVRREAQQFF.

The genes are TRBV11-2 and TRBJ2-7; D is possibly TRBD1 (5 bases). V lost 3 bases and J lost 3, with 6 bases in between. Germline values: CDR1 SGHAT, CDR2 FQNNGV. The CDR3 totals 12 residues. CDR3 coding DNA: TGTGCCAGCAGCTTGCAGGGCTACGAGCAGTACTTC. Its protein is CASSLQGYEQYF.

CDR3 residues: CASSDVRQADTQYF. CDR3 sequence (DNA): TGCGCCAGCAGTGATGTTAGACAGGCAGATACGCAGTATTTT. The chain combines TRBV10-2 with TRBJ2-3, with D possibly being TRBD1 (6 bases). The CDR3 length is 14 residues. In germline, CDR1 is WSHSY, CDR2 SAAADI. The germline V and J ends were trimmed by 3 bases and 4 bases, with 11 bases remaining between them.